The next 23 T cell receptor beta chains were all read from a single sample in a study of blood T cells in healthy people across ages. PCR was performed a second time for roughly 7 to 12 cycles using a sample-barcoded 5' primer and a J-beta primer mix. MiXCR, run by TCRdb on the 5' RACE reads, gives a single entry per CDR3 protein. The sample records fewer than 900,000 distinct CDR3 sequences, about 52% being singletons. Sequencing was performed on blood. The receptors stem from a woman aged 55-69 years in good health.

The chain carries TRBV14 and TRBJ1-6; D is unresolved. With 0 bases removed from V and 0 bases from J, the gap between germline ends came to 12 bases. This CDR3 region has 18 residues. Germline CDR1 reads SGHDN; CDR2 reads FVKESK. CDR3 DNA: TGTGCCAGCAGCCAAGACCCGATCAAAAGCTCCTATAATTCACCCCTCCACTTT. Its translation: CASSQDPIKSSYNSPLHF.

The genes are TRBV6-5 and TRBJ1-6; tentatively, D is TRBD1 (6 bases). The V end lost 3 bases, the J end lost 0 bases, and 15 bases lay between the germline ends. In germline, CDR1 is MNHEY, CDR2 SVGAGI. This CDR3 contains 18 residues. In DNA form, the CDR3 reads TGTGCCAGCAGTTATTCCGCCACAGGGAGCTCCTATAATTCACCCCTCCACTTT. It codes for CASSYSATGSSYNSPLHF.

DNA of the CDR3: TGTGCCAGCAGGGACCGGCGGGAGGGCCTGACAGATACGCAGTATTTT. It is translated as CASRDRREGLTDTQYF. V gene TRBV6-2 or TRBV6-3 combines with J gene TRBJ2-3; TRBD2 matches at 9 bases. This CDR3 has 16 residues. The germline gives CDR1 MNHEY, CDR2 SVGEGT. V gave up 6 bases and J gave up 3 bases; unmatched junction bases: 10.

The V call is TRBV4-1, the J call TRBJ1-2; possible D gene TRBD1, 6 bases. The V end was cut by 0 bases, the J end by 2 bases, with 10 bases between. The CDR3 has 15 amino acids. Germline V gives CDR1 MGHRA, CDR2 YSYEKL. The CDR3 nucleotides are TGCGCCAGCAGCCAAGATATTACAGGGAACTATGGCTACACCTTC. Translated: CASSQDITGNYGYTF.

This rearrangement joins TRBV4-3 to TRBJ2-5, with D possibly called TRBD1 or TRBD2 (5 bases each). V dropped 0 bases and J dropped 1 base, with 12 bases sitting between them. The CDR3 totals 16 residues. Germline-derived CDR1 and CDR2 are LGHNA and YSLEER. CDR3 sequence (DNA): TGCGCCAGCAGCCAAGAAAGGTCCGGGGCCCAAGAGACCCAGTACTTC. This sequence encodes CASSQERSGAQETQYF.

CDR3 residues: CSVVQDMANYGYTF. The CDR3 DNA sequence: TGCAGCGTTGTCCAAGACATGGCTAACTATGGCTACACCTTC. This chain uses TRBV29-1 with TRBJ1-2, with D unresolved. CDR1 and CDR2 (germline): SQVTM, ANQGSEA. CDR3 size: 14 residues. V shed 4 bases and J shed 0 bases, with 12 bases lying between them.

The sample holds a few counts of this clonotype. The J gene is TRBJ2-1, the V gene TRBV12-3 or TRBV12-4; D is ambiguous. The V end lost 3 bases, the J end lost 6 bases, and 9 bases lay between the germline ends. This CDR3 is built from 13 residues. CDR3 nucleotides: TGTGCCAGCAGTTTCCCACGGCCCAATGAGCAGTTCTTC. This codes for CASSFPRPNEQFF.

The chain is built from TRBV10-3 and TRBJ2-4, with 8 bases that match TRBD2. The end of the DNA aligns better with TRBJ2-7, so the J call may be wrong. CDR1 is ENHRY, CDR2 SYGVKD, per germline. There are 12 residues in the CDR3. The CDR3 region is CAIREREYEQYF. The DNA of the CDR3 is TGTGCCATCAGGGAGCGGGAGTACGAGCAGTACTTC.

The chain recombines TRBV28 with TRBJ2-7; D remains unclear. The CDR3 is 14 residues long. Trimming removed 0 bases from V and 2 bases from J, with 8 bases in between. CDR1 and CDR2 (germline): MDHEN, SYDVKM. CDR3 sequence reads: CASSLWGSPYEQYF. For the CDR3, the DNA is TGTGCCAGCAGTTTATGGGGCAGTCCCTACGAGCAGTACTTC.

This clonotype was counted only a few times. The V call is TRBV2, the J call TRBJ2-5; 10 bases match TRBD2. Per the germline V gene, CDR1 is SNHLY and CDR2 is FYNNEI. This CDR3 is 16 amino acids long. Unmatched junction bases numbered 8, after V lost 3 bases and J lost 4 bases. The CDR3: CASSDWGAGGGETQYF. The CDR3 bases are TGTGCCAGCAGTGACTGGGGAGCGGGAGGGGGAGAGACCCAGTACTTC.

This chain connects TRBV18 to TRBJ2-7; no firm D call. This CDR3 is 16 amino acids long. From germline, CDR1 is KGHSH and CDR2 LQKENI. Trimming pared 3 bases from V and 7 bases from J, leaving 22 bases between. DNA for the CDR3: TGTGCCAGCTCACCGCAACCTGACCCTTCCAGGTCTGAGCAGTACTTC. Translation: CASSPQPDPSRSEQYF.

The V and J genes are TRBV4-3 and TRBJ2-7, with unresolved D. CDR3 length: 13 amino acids. Germline values: CDR1 LGHNA, CDR2 YSLEER. V was clipped by 1 base and J by 7 bases, with 11 bases between them. CDR3 in DNA: TGCGCCAGCAGCCAAGGAAGGTCGAGGGAGCAGTACTTC. Translated: CASSQGRSREQYF.

This chain uses TRBV6-2 or TRBV6-3 with TRBJ2-7; TRBD2 might be the D (6 bases). The ends were cut back, 8 bases at V and 1 base at J, with 21 bases in the middle. CDR1 is MNHEY, CDR2 SVGEGT, per germline. The length of the CDR3 is 16 residues. The CDR3 DNA reads TGTGCCAGCTGTTTGAGATGGCAGGAGGGATCCTACGAGCAGTACTTC. Translating it yields CASCLRWQEGSYEQYF.

V usage is TRBV29-1 and J usage is TRBJ2-2, with D uncertain. The CDR3 consists of 12 residues. Germline assignment: CDR1 SQVTM and CDR2 ANQGSEA. Trimming stripped 3 bases from V and 3 bases from J, with 5 bases between. In DNA form, the CDR3 reads TGCAGCGTTGAGGCAGACACCGGGGAGCTGTTTTTT. Its protein product is CSVEADTGELFF.

The chain employs TRBV18 and TRBJ1-1; 8 positions match TRBD1. V lost 6 bases and J lost 4; bases outside the gene matches: 7. Germline assignment: CDR1 KGHSH and CDR2 LQKENI. The CDR3 has 14 amino acids. This chain's CDR3 is CASSPTGVGTEAFF. The CDR3 DNA is TGTGCCAGCTCCCCGACAGGGGTTGGCACTGAAGCTTTCTTT.

Comment on this clonotype: The junction departs from germline at one end; a sequencing error may be responsible. This chain connects TRBV7-7 to TRBJ2-5; a weak D match, TRBD2 (6 bases). The germline V gene encodes CDR1 SSHAT and CDR2 FNYEAQ (reference sequence). This CDR3 contains 15 residues. CDR3 loop: CASSLAASRQETQYF. The CDR3 DNA follows: TGTGCTAGCAGCTTAGCGGCGAGTAGACAAGAGACCCAGTACTTC.

This clonotype came up a few times. The chain links TRBV7-2 to TRBJ2-5; 13 bases fit TRBD2. J was trimmed by 5 bases and V by 5 bases; bases with no gene match: 5. Germline assignment: CDR1 SGHTA and CDR2 FQGNSA. The CDR3 spans 15 residues. CDR3 bases: TGTGCCAGCAGCACTAGCGGGAGGGCCGCTGAGACCCAGTACTTC. Protein: CASSTSGRAAETQYF.

This clonotype was counted many times. This rearrangement joins TRBV20-1 to TRBJ2-1; 7 positions match TRBD1. The CDR3 covers 16 residues. Germline values: CDR1 DFQATT, CDR2 SNEGSKA (reference sequence). The V and J ends lost 4 bases and 3 bases, in that order; junction bases with no gene match: 12. The CDR3 DNA reads TGCAGTGCTATAAAAATGGGGACAGCCATCTACAATGAGCAGTTCTTC. Amino acids: CSAIKMGTAIYNEQFF.

The chain joins TRBV29-1 to TRBJ1-1, with 7 bases lining up with TRBD1. CDR3 length equals 16 residues. Germline values: CDR1 SQVTM, CDR2 ANQGSEA. The junction had 15 bases not matched to a gene; V was cut back by 4 bases and J by 4 bases. The CDR3 region is CSVVGRTGALSTEAFF. In DNA form, the CDR3 reads TGCAGCGTTGTGGGGAGGACAGGAGCTTTGAGCACTGAAGCTTTCTTT.

The gene calls are TRBV12-3 or TRBV12-4 and TRBJ1-2; maybe TRBD1 (6 bases). CDR3 length equals 14 residues. The germline V and J ends were trimmed by 5 bases and 7 bases, with 17 bases remaining between them. The CDR3 region has the DNA TGTGCCAGCAGTCCCCTACCTGAGGGGGGTGGCTACACCTTC. Its translation is CASSPLPEGGGYTF.

V is TRBV12-3 or TRBV12-4 and J is TRBJ2-7; tentatively, D is TRBD2 (5 bases). The CDR3 is made up of 11 amino acids. The V end lost 3 bases, the J end lost 6 bases, and 6 bases lay between the germline ends. CDR3 coding DNA: TGTGCCAGCAGTTTTGGGAGCGAGCAGTACTTC. This gives the protein CASSFGSEQYF.

The J gene is TRBJ2-1, the V gene TRBV30, with 7 bases lining up with TRBD1. The CDR3 loop spans 17 amino acids. After removal of 2 bases from V and 5 bases from J, the junction contained 15 bases not matched to a gene. CDR1 is GTSNPN and CDR2 is SVGIG in the germline V gene (reference sequence). CDR3 nucleotide sequence: TGTGCCTGGAGTACAACCCGACAGGGAAGCAGAAACAATGAGCAGTTCTTC. Protein: CAWSTTRQGSRNNEQFF.

On this clonotype: Relative to the germline gene, one junction end is altered; a read error may explain this. The rearrangement joins TRBV12-3 or TRBV12-4 to TRBJ2-3; D is unclear. The CDR3 runs 13 residues. CDR3 residues: CANSPIGADTQYF. The CDR3 DNA sequence: TGTGCCAACAGTCCCATTGGGGCAGATACGCAGTATTTT.